This is a list of T cell receptor beta chains from one sample in a study of OX40 agonist ivuxolimab in advanced cancers. The method was immunoSEQ multiplex PCR; TCRdb's version includes in-frame clones alone and lacks a portion of them. The sample comprises 67,000 or so clones, more than 85% of which are singletons, and 1.1% rests with the top ten. The sequencing used CD4+ or CD8+ T cells sorted from blood, collected in a trial of the OX40 agonist ivuxolimab. Receptors were obtained from an adult with an advanced solid tumor such as melanoma, head and neck, liver or kidney cancer. The CDR3 runs from the conserved cysteine through the conserved F or W. D genes are given only for firm matches. Clone size is given for some rows only: seen once, a few or many times, or a class if the clone is expanded.

j_call clone_size d_call v_call cdr3_aa cdr3_nt
TRBJ1-3 . . TRBV6-1 CASSEGRGVGNTIYF TGTGCCAGCAGTGAAGGCAGGGGAGTAGGAAACACCATATATTTT
TRBJ2-6 few TRBD2 TRBV5-5 CASSPRTSANSGANVLTF TGTGCCAGCAGCCCTCGGACTAGCGCTAACTCTGGGGCCAACGTCCTGACTTTC
TRBJ1-4 . . TRBV5-1 CASNLGGINEKLFF TGCGCCAGCAACTTAGGGGGTATTAATGAAAAACTGTTTTTT
TRBJ2-1 . . TRBV5-1 CASSPGPGDNEQFF TGCGCCAGCAGCCCGGGACCAGGAGACAATGAGCAGTTCTTC
TRBJ2-7 . . TRBV7-2 CASSFTSYEQYF TGTGCCAGCAGCTTTACCTCCTACGAGCAGTACTTC
TRBJ2-4 . . TRBV18 CASSPENIQYF TGTGCCAGCTCACCAGAAAACATTCAGTACTTC
TRBJ1-5 . . TRBV4-2 CASSQVADMPNQPQHF TGTGCCAGCAGCCAAGTCGCGGACATGCCCAATCAGCCCCAGCATTTT
TRBJ1-1 . . TRBV7-9 CASSLLAGLNTEAFF TGTGCCAGCAGCTTACTTGCGGGGCTGAACACTGAAGCTTTCTTT
TRBJ1-1 few . TRBV27 CASSRGVGHRIWGKKPEAFF TGTGCCAGCAGTCGAGGCGTCGGACATCGGATATGGGGGAAGAAGCCTGAAGCTTTCTTT
TRBJ2-1 . TRBD2 TRBV7-3 CATSLAGGSNEQFF TGTGCCACTTCCCTAGCGGGAGGGTCTAACGAGCAGTTCTTC